This paragraph reports one T cell receptor beta chain. This entry belongs to a study of identical twins. TCRdb redid the calling of the 5' RACE reads with MiXCR, one entry per CDR3 protein. The sample lists under 350,000 distinct CDR3 sequences; roughly 9% were seen once. The CDR3 is made up of 14 amino acids. The germline V gene has CDR1 DFQATT and CDR2 SNEGSKA (reference sequence). V dropped 4 bases and J dropped 1; count of bases not matched to a gene: 6. The sample was also reused in another study, on yellow fever vaccine responses in identical twins. That report notes: Twins' vaccine T cell response reportedly seemed partly convergent, partly personalized.

The receptor's source is a woman under 30 in good health. Specimen: CD8+ T cells sorted from blood. The chain is built from TRBV20-1 and TRBJ2-7, with TRBD1 matching over 8 bases. CDR3 loop: CSAKLDRASYEQYF. As DNA, the CDR3 is TGCAGTGCTAAGTTGGACAGGGCATCCTACGAGCAGTACTTC.